This entry lists 3 T cell receptor beta chains sequenced from one sample in a study of cytomegalovirus exposure and HLA in healthy donors (dated 2017 in TCRdb). The protocol used for the library was the immunoSEQ multiplex PCR assay. For the multiplex PCR, a mixture combining 60 forward primers for TCR Vbeta segments and 13 reverse primers for TCR Jbeta segments was used. The source is immuneACCESS, and TCRdb retained only in-frame sequences with V and J called. Part of the clones is not carried over; for the studies checked, unresolved V genes explain less than half of this, and the remainder is unexplained. The table for this sample lists 150,000 to 200,000 clones; 60% to 80% of them were counted only once. 3.1% of the sample is in the top ten clones. The sequencing sample was made of PBMCs. The receptors come from a female donor in good health and CMV-seronegative.

The rearrangement joins TRBV5-6 to TRBJ1-1; tentative D call: TRBD1 (6 bases). With 4 bases removed from V and 5 bases from J, the gap between germline ends came to 18 bases. This CDR3 spans 15 amino acids. CDR1 and CDR2 (germline): SGHDT, YYEEEE. Written as DNA, the CDR3 is TGTGCCAGCAGCCCAAGGCCGGGGGGGCGGACTGAAGCTTTCTTT. This translates into CASSPRPGGRTEAFF. Looking up the rest from reference TRBV5-6 and TRBJ1-1 gives the full variable domain: DAGVTQSPTHLIKTRGQQVTLRCSPKSGHDTVSWYQQALGQGPQFIFQYYEEEERQRGNFPDRFSGHQFPNYSSELNVNALLLGDSALYLCASSPRPGGRTEAFFGQGTRLTVV.

This chain uses TRBV7-9 with TRBJ2-1; unclear D gene. V lost 2 bases and J 0 bases, leaving 5 bases between the germline ends. The CDR3 spans 14 residues. Per the germline V gene, CDR1 is SEHNR and CDR2 is FQNEAQ (reference sequence). CDR3 nucleotide sequence: TGTGCCAGCAGCTTAAGAGGCTCCTACAATGAGCAGTTCTTC. It translates to CASSLRGSYNEQFF.

The gene calls are TRBV29-1 and TRBJ2-1; 14 nucleotides match TRBD2. CDR3 size: 21 residues. V gave up 2 bases and J gave up 5 bases; unmatched junction bases: 20. Germline CDR1 is SQVTM and CDR2 is ANQGSEA. The CDR3 bases are TGCAGCGTTGAACATCCTTCTTATTCCGGGACTAGCGGGAGATTCAACAATGAGCAGTTCTTC. Translating it yields CSVEHPSYSGTSGRFNNEQFF.